The rows below give T cell receptor beta chains drawn from one sample of a study of T-cell reconstitution after alpha-beta-depleted transplantation in children. TCRdb called the PCR reads again in MiXCR, with one record for every CDR3 protein. The table shows about 610,000 distinct CDR3 sequences, with 8% to 11% occurring only once. Here the sequenced sample was PBMCs from the stem cell graft donor, taken from the stem cell graft. The origin of the receptors is a human donor who donated a stem cell graft to a child with acute myeloid leukemia. The CDR3 runs from the conserved cysteine through the conserved F or W. The D gene is left open where the match is weak. Size tells how often a clone was seen (once, few, many) or the class of an expanded clone, and some rows leave it out.

CDR3 length,J gene,D gene,clone size,V gene,CDR3 DNA,CDR3 protein
14,TRBJ2-1,TRBD2,many,TRBV20-1,TGCAGTGCTGAAGTACGACTAGCGAATAATGAGCAGTTCTTC,CSAEVRLANNEQFF
17,TRBJ2-7,TRBD2,many,TRBV15,TGTGCCACCAGCCTCCCCGGGACTAGAAGCACATACGACGAGCAGTACTTC,CATSLPGTRSTYDEQYF
10,TRBJ2-3,.,few,TRBV29-1,TGCAGCGTTTACGACGGTACGCAGTATTTT,CSVYDGTQYF
16,TRBJ2-3,TRBD2,many,TRBV29-1,TGCAGCGTGACAGGACTAGCGGAAGGGGGCACAGATACGCAGTATTTT,CSVTGLAEGGTDTQYF
14,TRBJ2-1,.,few,TRBV18,TGTGCCAGCTCACCGTTGGGGCCTACTAGTGAGCAGTTCTTC,CASSPLGPTSEQFF
17,TRBJ1-2,.,few,TRBV7-2,TGTGCCAGCAGCTCAATTCCGGACATGACGGCTAACTATGGCTACACCTTC,CASSSIPDMTANYGYTF
13,TRBJ2-7,.,many,TRBV29-1,TGCAGCGTTGCGAGGCCCTGGACCTACGAGCAGTACTTC,CSVARPWTYEQYF
15,TRBJ1-3,.,.,TRBV12-3/TRBV12-4,TGTGCCAGCAGTAGGGGGGGCGACTCTGGAAACACCATATATTTT,CASSRGGDSGNTIYF
13,TRBJ2-3,.,.,TRBV7-6,TGTGCCAGCAGCTTAATCTCGCCAGATACGCAGTATTTT,CASSLISPDTQYF
16,TRBJ2-1,TRBD2,many,TRBV5-1,TGCGCCAGCAGCTTGGTGACTAGCGGGAGGGCCGGTGAGCAGTTCTTC,CASSLVTSGRAGEQFF
15,TRBJ1-5,.,few,TRBV5-1,TGCGCCAGCAGCTTAGGGGGGACGGACGGCCAGCCCCAGCATTTT,CASSLGGTDGQPQHF
15,TRBJ2-1,.,.,TRBV20-1,TGCAGTGCTGAACCGGGACGTTCCTCCTACAATGAGCAGTTCTTC,CSAEPGRSSYNEQFF
14,TRBJ1-1,.,few,TRBV27,TGTGCCAGCAGTTTATGGAAGAGGCACACTGAAGCTTTCTTT,CASSLWKRHTEAFF
16,TRBJ2-1,TRBD2,many,TRBV20-1,TGCAGTGCTAGAGATCCTAGCGGGAGTAGGAACAATGAGCAGTTCTTC,CSARDPSGSRNNEQFF
16,TRBJ2-2,.,.,TRBV20-1,TGCAGTGCTAGAGGCTCTGTACCCGCGAACACCGGGGAGCTGTTTTTT,CSARGSVPANTGELFF
14,TRBJ2-5,.,few,TRBV7-9,TGTGCCATCGAAGGCCTCCAGGGACGAGAGACCCAGTACTTC,CAIEGLQGRETQYF
17,TRBJ2-3,.,.,TRBV19,TGTGCCAGTAGCCGCGGCACCGGGCGGAGGGCAACAGATACGCAGTATTTT,CASSRGTGRRATDTQYF
16,TRBJ2-1,.,few,TRBV5-1,TGCGCCAGCAGCTTTATGGGGGATGCCTTCTACAATGAGCAGTTCTTC,CASSFMGDAFYNEQFF
13,TRBJ1-5,TRBD1,many,TRBV6-1,TGTGCCAGCGGCGGGACAGCGAATCAGCCCCAGCATTTT,CASGGTANQPQHF
16,TRBJ2-5,TRBD2,few,TRBV20-1,TGCAGTGCTAGCCTCTACGGGCGGGAGTCCCGGGAGACCCAGTACTTC,CSASLYGRESRETQYF
17,TRBJ2-6,TRBD2,.,TRBV2,TGTGCCAGCTCTCCGGGGAGGGCAGCGGGGGGGGCCAACGTCCTGACTTTC,CASSPGRAAGGANVLTF
16,TRBJ1-3,.,.,TRBV21-1,TGTGCCAGCAGCAGCCAAACAGGGATCTCTGGAAACACCATATATTTT,CASSSQTGISGNTIYF
11,TRBJ2-3,.,.,TRBV29-1,TGCAGCTCTTTCGGAAGGGATACGCAGTATTTT,CSSFGRDTQYF
16,TRBJ2-2,.,few,TRBV6-1,TGTGCCAGCAGTAAAGGGGGGGGAGCGAACACCGGGGAGCTGTTTTTT,CASSKGGGANTGELFF
13,TRBJ1-2,TRBD1,.,TRBV29-1,TGCAGCGCTAGGGACAGGGGAGACTATGGCTACACCTTC,CSARDRGDYGYTF
15,TRBJ1-2,TRBD1,many,TRBV5-1,TGCGCCAGCAGCTTGGGTGGGACAGGGGGCGTTGGCTACACCTTC,CASSLGGTGGVGYTF
15,TRBJ1-6,.,few,TRBV6-1,TGTGCCAGTTCTTCGGCAGGCAGCTATAATTCACCCCTCCACTTT,CASSSAGSYNSPLHF
15,TRBJ2-7,.,many,TRBV21-1,TGTGCCAGCAGCAAAGGGGTGACAGGAGTATACGAGCAGTACTTC,CASSKGVTGVYEQYF
16,TRBJ1-1,.,.,TRBV5-1,TGCGCCAGCAGTGGGGTGCGGCATGGAATGAACACTGAAGCTTTCTTT,CASSGVRHGMNTEAFF
15,TRBJ2-1,.,few,TRBV9,TGTGCCAGCAGCCCCGACCCGGGAGCCTACAATGAGCAGTTCTTC,CASSPDPGAYNEQFF
11,TRBJ2-1,.,many,TRBV18,TGTGCCAGCAGCCCGAAGAATGAGCAGTTCTTC,CASSPKNEQFF
14,TRBJ1-3,TRBD1,.,TRBV5-4,TGTGCCAGCAGCAGACAGGGGCCTGGAAACACCATATATTTT,CASSRQGPGNTIYF
16,TRBJ1-4,.,.,TRBV5-1,TGCGCCAGCAGCTTGAGTCGAGGGGCAATAGGTGAAAAACTGTTTTTT,CASSLSRGAIGEKLFF
15,TRBJ2-3,TRBD2,many,TRBV29-1,TGCAGCGTCCTCTCACTAGCGGGATCCACAGATACGCAGTATTTT,CSVLSLAGSTDTQYF
13,TRBJ1-2,.,.,TRBV20-1,TGCAGCCTGCTCACGAGTGTCGGCTATGGCTACACCTTC,CSLLTSVGYGYTF
18,TRBJ2-6,TRBD1,few,TRBV4-2,TGTGCCAGCAGCCAACCGGGACAGGGGAGGTTTGGGGCCAACGTCCTGACTTTC,CASSQPGQGRFGANVLTF